This T cell receptor beta chain was recovered during a study of human thymus T cells (dated by TCRdb to 2020 to 2022). For context, the study as a whole: TCR alpha and beta repertoires from roughly eight infant thymus samples and four related peripheral blood samples were characterized in the study. The infant donors were roughly 6 to 250 days old, and the cohort included about 6 males and two females. Summary of the overall study and its limitations: According to the related research, thymic TCR repertoires were highly overlapping among unrelated individuals. Thymus samples yielded on average approximately 840,000 unique TCRB clonotypes, compared with 80,000 to 85,000 from blood samples. Usage of V and J gene segments appeared to be biased in both the thymic and the peripheral blood repertoires.

For this clone: Its recognized antigen is unknown. Per-nucleotide qualities are absent, and no much larger clonotype sits a single base away.

Using the immunoSEQ multiplex PCR assay, the TCRB and TCRAD loci were amplified from a standardized quantity of quality-controlled genomic DNA. The V(D)J region was spanned by amplicons of a length sufficient to cover the CDR3 and to identify V and J genes. The commercial immunoSEQ service was used to sequence amplicons on an Illumina platform. The authors' analysis ran thus. Primer bias and sequencing errors were corrected using previously described methods, and TCRAD and TCRB definitions followed the IMGT database. immunoSEQ Analyzer 3.0 and VDJTools were used for repertoire analysis, which covered basic statistics, V/J segment usage, diversity estimates, rarefaction and pairwise overlap. Diversity was estimated with Chao1, ChaoE, Efron-Thisted, Shannon and inverse Simpson indices, and also on datasets down-sampled to the smallest sample. Repertoire overlap used strict matching of CDR3 nucleotide sequence, V gene and J gene, with Jaccard-based multidimensional scaling clustering. TCRdb re-hosts the immuneACCESS table, in-frame sequences only. Its copies lack some clones; in the studies checked, an unresolved V gene accounts for under half of them, and the cause for the rest is not known. The V and J calls and the clone size are those of that table, but D and trimming were determined from the DNA. The sample table records 100,000 to 150,000 clones; 90% to 95% of these occur just once. The top ten hold 0.02% to 0.025% of the sample.

Its CDR3 holds 13 amino acids, cysteine through phenylalanine. The sequence is cut down to CDR3 DNA, 39 bases in frame from base 1. V and J are truncated by 0 bases and 3 bases respectively, leaving an intervening sequence of 5 bases. The germline V gene (reference sequence) gives CDR1 as WNHNN and CDR2 as SYGVQD. Thymus tissue was collected as surgical resects that were removed during corrective cardiac surgery. Donors were immunologically healthy infants undergoing open corrective cardiac surgery for congenital heart defects in Finland. Thymocytes were mechanically released from the tissue and were stored as pellets of roughly 10-34 million cells at -70 degrees C. A QIAsymphony instrument was used to extract genomic DNA from frozen cell pellets.

The chain uses TRBV10-1 and TRBJ1-2, with an unclear D gene assignment. This TCR was sampled from a boy under three years old with a congenital heart defect but otherwise immunologically healthy. Sequences were obtained from thymus tissue. The DNA sequence is as follows: TGCGCCAGCAGTGAGTCCCTTCACTATGGCTACACCTTC. The resulting protein is CASSESLHYGYTF.